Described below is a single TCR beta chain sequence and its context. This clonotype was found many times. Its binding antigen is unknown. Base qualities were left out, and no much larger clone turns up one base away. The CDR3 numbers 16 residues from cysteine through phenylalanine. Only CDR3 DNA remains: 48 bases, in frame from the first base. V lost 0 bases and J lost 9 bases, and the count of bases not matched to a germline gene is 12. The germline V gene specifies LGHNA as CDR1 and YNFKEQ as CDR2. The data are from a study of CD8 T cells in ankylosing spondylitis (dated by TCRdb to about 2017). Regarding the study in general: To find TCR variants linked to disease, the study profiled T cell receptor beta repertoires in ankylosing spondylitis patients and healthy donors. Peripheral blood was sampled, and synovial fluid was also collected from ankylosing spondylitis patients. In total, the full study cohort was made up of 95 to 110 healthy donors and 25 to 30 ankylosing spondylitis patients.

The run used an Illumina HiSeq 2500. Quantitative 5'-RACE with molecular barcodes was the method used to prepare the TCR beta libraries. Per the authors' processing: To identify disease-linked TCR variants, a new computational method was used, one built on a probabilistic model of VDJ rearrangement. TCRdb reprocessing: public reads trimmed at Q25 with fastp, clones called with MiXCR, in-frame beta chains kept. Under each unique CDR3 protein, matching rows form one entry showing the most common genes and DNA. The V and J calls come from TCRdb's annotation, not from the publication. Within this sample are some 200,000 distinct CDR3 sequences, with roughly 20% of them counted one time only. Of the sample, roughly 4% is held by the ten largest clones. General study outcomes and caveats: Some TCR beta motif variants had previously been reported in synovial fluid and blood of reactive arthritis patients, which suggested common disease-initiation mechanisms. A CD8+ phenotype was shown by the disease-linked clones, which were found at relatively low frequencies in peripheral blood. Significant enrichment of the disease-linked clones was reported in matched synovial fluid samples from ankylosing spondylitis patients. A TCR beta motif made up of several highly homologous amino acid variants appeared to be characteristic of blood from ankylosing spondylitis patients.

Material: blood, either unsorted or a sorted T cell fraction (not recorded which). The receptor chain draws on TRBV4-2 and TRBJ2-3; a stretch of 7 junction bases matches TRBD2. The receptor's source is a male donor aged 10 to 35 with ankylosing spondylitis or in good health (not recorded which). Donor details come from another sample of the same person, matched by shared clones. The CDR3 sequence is CASSQESGTLLFTQYF. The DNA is TGTGCCAGCAGCCAAGAGAGCGGGACGCTTTTGTTCACGCAGTATTTT.